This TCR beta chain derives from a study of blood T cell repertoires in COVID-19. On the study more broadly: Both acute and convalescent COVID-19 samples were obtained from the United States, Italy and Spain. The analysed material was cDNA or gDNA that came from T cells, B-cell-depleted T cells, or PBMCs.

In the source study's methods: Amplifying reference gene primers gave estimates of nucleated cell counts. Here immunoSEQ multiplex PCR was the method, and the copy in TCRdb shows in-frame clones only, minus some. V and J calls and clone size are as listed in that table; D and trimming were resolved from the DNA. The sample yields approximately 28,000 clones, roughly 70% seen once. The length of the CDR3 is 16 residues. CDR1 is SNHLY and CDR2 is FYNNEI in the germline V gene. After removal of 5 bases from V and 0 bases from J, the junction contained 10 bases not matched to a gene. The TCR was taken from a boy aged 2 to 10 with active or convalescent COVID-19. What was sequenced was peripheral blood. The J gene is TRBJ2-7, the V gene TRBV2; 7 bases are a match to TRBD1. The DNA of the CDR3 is TGTGCCAGCAGTAGACTACGACAGGGCTCCTCCTACGAGCAGTACTTC. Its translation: CASSRLRQGSSYEQYF. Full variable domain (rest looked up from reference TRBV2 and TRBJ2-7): EPEVTQTPSHQVTQMGQEVILRCVPISNHLYFYWYRQILGQKVEFLVSFYNNEISEKSEIFDDQFSVERPDGSNFTLKIRSTKLEDSAMYFCASSRLRQGSSYEQYFGPGTRLTVT.